The T cell receptor beta chain under discussion was sequenced for a study of siplizumab effects on memory and regulatory T cells. Study outcomes and limitations: Siplizumab, the agent tested, significantly reduced alloreactive sequences traceable to unstimulated CD4+ memory cells. Both greater diversity than memory cells and a major contribution to the alloresponse seemed to characterize naive T cells. Siplizumab conditions gave an average of 68.8% Treg-derived mappable alloreactive CD4+ clones, versus less than 35% for controls.

A remark on this clone: No antigen is known for it.

The CDR3 consists of 14 residues. From germline, CDR1 is MGHDK and CDR2 SYGVNS. The trim removed 5 bases at V and 4 bases at J, leaving 4 bases unmatched. The cells of the mixed lymphocyte reaction underwent a roughly 6-day coculture at 37°C. Stimulators were PBMCs that bore Violet Dye, mixed 1:1 with responder PBMCs labelled with CFSE. Sequenced by immunoSEQ multiplex PCR; TCRdb stores in-frame clones only, minus some. The sample has under 3,500 clones, 50% to 65% seen once; the top ten hold 42%. This chain links TRBV25-1 with TRBJ2-1; 8 positions agree with TRBD1. The sequence derives from a human donor in good health; the cells came from an allogeneic mixed lymphocyte reaction. Some clones in this sample may be carry-over from other donors' samples. Sequenced material: CFSE-low (dividing) CD8+ T cells sorted from an allogeneic mixed lymphocyte reaction. The CDR3 nucleotides read TGTGCCAGCAGTTGGACAGGGCATTACAATGAGCAGTTCTTC. Protein product: CASSWTGHYNEQFF.